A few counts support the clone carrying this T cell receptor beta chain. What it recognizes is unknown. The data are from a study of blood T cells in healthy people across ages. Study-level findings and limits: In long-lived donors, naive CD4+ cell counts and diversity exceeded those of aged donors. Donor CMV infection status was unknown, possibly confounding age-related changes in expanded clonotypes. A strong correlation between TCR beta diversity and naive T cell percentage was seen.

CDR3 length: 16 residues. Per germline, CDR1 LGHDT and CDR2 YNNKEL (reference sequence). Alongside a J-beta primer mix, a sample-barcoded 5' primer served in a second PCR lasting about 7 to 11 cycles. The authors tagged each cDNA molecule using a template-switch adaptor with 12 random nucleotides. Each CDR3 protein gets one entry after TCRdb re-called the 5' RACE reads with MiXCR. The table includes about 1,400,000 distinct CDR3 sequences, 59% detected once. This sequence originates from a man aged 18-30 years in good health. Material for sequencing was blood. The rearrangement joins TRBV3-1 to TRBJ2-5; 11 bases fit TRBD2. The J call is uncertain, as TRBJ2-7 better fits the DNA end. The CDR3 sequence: CASSQAVLAGGYEQYF. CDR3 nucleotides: TGTGCCAGCAGCCAAGCGGTTCTAGCGGGAGGATACGAGCAGTACTTC.